These 9 T cell receptor beta chains share one sample of origin, sequenced in a study of post-analysis software for immune sequencing data. General study points: Among a handful of TRBV segments more frequent in patients than controls were TRBV5-6, TRBV5-1 and TRBV20-1.

These receptors' antigens are unknown. cDNA libraries for TCR beta contained unique molecular identifiers. TCRdb used MiXCR to reprocess the PCR reads, holding one entry per CDR3 protein. Seen here are more than 500,000 distinct CDR3 sequences, roughly 34% observed once, and the top ten hold 4.5% to 7.5%. The specimen was blood. The receptor source for this set is a girl between 2 and 17 years old with multiple sclerosis.

The rearrangement joins TRBV29-1 to TRBJ2-1; D is undetermined. Trimming took off 6 bases at V and 4 bases at J, with 7 bases between the two ends. Germline V gives CDR1 SQVTM, CDR2 ANQGSEA. The CDR3 consists of 11 residues. CDR3: CSVIGYNEQFF. CDR3 in DNA: TGCAGCGTAATAGGGTACAATGAGCAGTTCTTC.

This chain uses TRBV29-1 with TRBJ2-1, with TRBD1 matching over 9 bases. CDR1 is SQVTM, CDR2 ANQGSEA, per germline. The J segment lost 9 bases and the V segment lost 7 bases, leaving 10 bases of the junction unmatched. The CDR3 spans 13 residues. Here the CDR3 DNA reads TGCAGCGACACCGGGACAGGGTGGGGTGAGCAGTTCTTC. Its protein product is CSDTGTGWGEQFF.

The V gene is TRBV3-1, the J gene TRBJ2-3; 7 nucleotides agree with TRBD1. Germline trimming cut 2 bases from V and 4 bases from J; bases unmatched to any gene: 3. The CDR3 loop spans 14 amino acids. The V gene's germline CDR1 is LGHDT and CDR2 YNNKEL (reference sequence). This CDR3 is CASSQRQGPDTQYF. CDR3 DNA: TGTGCCAGCAGCCAACGACAGGGTCCAGATACGCAGTATTTT.

V is TRBV6-5 and J is TRBJ1-1; 8 positions agree with TRBD1. The trim removed 7 bases at V and 3 bases at J, leaving 10 bases unmatched. The CDR3 is 15 amino acids. Germline CDR1 is MNHEY and CDR2 is SVGAGI. For the CDR3, the DNA is TGTGCCAGCACCCACAGGGGGGGTGGGGACACTGAAGCTTTCTTT. It yields the protein CASTHRGGGDTEAFF.

This clonotype has just a few counts. The chain uses TRBV4-2 and TRBJ1-2, with D possibly TRBD1 on 6 matching bases. CDR1 is LGHNA and CDR2 is YNFKEQ in the germline V gene. CDR3 length: 14 amino acids. The V end was cut by 3 bases, the J end by 6 bases, with 14 bases between. CDR3 bases: TGTGCCAGCAGCCACCGGGACATTGGACATGGCTACACCTTC. Its protein is CASSHRDIGHGYTF.

The chain joins TRBV7-9 to TRBJ2-3; 9 bases match TRBD1. V shed 4 bases and J 0 bases; nucleotides not matched to a gene: 5. This CDR3 region has 16 residues. From germline, CDR1 is SEHNR and CDR2 FQNEAQ (reference sequence). This CDR3 reads CASSSRTGVSTDTQYF. For the CDR3, the DNA is TGTGCCAGCAGCTCCCGGACAGGGGTTAGCACAGATACGCAGTATTTT.

The chain has TRBV29-1 and TRBJ2-5; a possible D gene is TRBD2 (5 bases). CDR3 size: 13 residues. Trimming stripped 3 bases from V and 1 base from J, with 9 bases between. Per the germline V gene, CDR1 is SQVTM and CDR2 is ANQGSEA. The chain's CDR3 is CSVDSGFQETQYF. The DNA for the CDR3 is TGCAGCGTTGATTCGGGGTTCCAAGAGACCCAGTACTTC.

The J gene is TRBJ2-5, the V gene TRBV13; 7 bases fit TRBD2. The CDR3 is made up of 17 amino acids. The V gene's germline CDR1 is PRHDT and CDR2 FYEKMQ (reference sequence). With 4 bases clipped from V and 4 bases from J, the junction kept 15 bases outside the gene matches. CDR3 nucleotide sequence: TGTGCCAGCAGCTCTCCACACGGGACTATCCAGAGAGAGACCCAGTACTTC. This gives the protein CASSSPHGTIQRETQYF.

This clonotype was detected a few times. This chain uses TRBV5-1 with TRBJ2-6, with TRBD2 identical over 7 bases. Unmatched junction bases numbered 3, after V lost 3 bases and J lost 0 bases. Looked up from germline, CDR1 is SGHRS and CDR2 is YFSETQ. The length of the CDR3 is 16 residues. CDR3 loop: CASSWEGSSGANVLTF. CDR3 DNA: TGCGCCAGCAGCTGGGAGGGGAGCTCTGGGGCCAACGTCCTGACTTTC.